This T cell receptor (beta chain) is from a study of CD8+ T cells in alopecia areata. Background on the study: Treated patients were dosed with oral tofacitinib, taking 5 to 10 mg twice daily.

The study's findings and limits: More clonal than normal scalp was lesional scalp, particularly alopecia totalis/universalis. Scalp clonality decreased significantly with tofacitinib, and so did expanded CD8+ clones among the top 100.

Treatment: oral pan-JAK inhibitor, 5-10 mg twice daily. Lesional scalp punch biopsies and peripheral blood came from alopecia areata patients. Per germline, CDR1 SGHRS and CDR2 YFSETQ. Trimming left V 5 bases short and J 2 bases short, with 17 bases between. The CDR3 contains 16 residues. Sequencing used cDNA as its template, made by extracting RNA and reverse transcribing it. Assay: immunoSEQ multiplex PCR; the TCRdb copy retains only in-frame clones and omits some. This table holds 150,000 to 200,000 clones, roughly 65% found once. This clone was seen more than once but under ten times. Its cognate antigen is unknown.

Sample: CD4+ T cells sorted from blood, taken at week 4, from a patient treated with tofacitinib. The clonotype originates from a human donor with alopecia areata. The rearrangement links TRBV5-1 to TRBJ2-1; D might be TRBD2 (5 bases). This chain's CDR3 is CASRDWVGEPYNEQFF. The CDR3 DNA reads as TGCGCCAGCAGGGATTGGGTCGGGGAACCCTACAATGAGCAGTTCTTC.